The 16 T cell receptor beta chains listed next were all sequenced from one sample in a study of response to subunit inactivated influenza vaccine. TCRdb processed the RT-PCR reads anew with MiXCR; each CDR3 protein has one entry. The sample contains more than 150,000 distinct CDR3 sequences, about 10% of which appear only once. The sequencing used CD8+ T cells sorted from PBMCs, collected about 24 months after vaccination. The receptors were gathered from a man aged 50 to 75 who received an inactivated influenza vaccine.

This clonotype turned up a few times. This chain links TRBV11-2 with TRBJ2-3, with D tentatively TRBD1 (6 bases). The germline V gene has CDR1 SGHAT and CDR2 FQNNGV. Trimming cost V 2 bases and J 4 bases, with 13 bases left between them. The CDR3 length is 15 residues. The CDR3 region is CASSLNGWGPDTQYF. The CDR3 DNA sequence: TGTGCCAGCAGCTTAAACGGCTGGGGGCCAGATACGCAGTATTTT.

This clonotype was found many times. The rearrangement joins TRBV28 to TRBJ2-7; D is uncertain. V shed 7 bases and J shed 4 bases, with 17 bases lying between them. Germline V gene sequence: CDR1 MDHEN, CDR2 SYDVKM. CDR3 size: 14 residues. The DNA of the CDR3 is TGTGCCAGCACCCGTGGGTCAGACCGATACGAGCAGTACTTC. This codes for CASTRGSDRYEQYF.

This clonotype has only a few counts. The chain combines TRBV4-1 with TRBJ2-7, with D unclear. The CDR3 is made up of 13 amino acids. Trimming stripped 1 base from V and 3 bases from J, with 7 bases between. CDR1 and CDR2 (germline): MGHRA, YSYEKL. CDR3 DNA sequence: TGCGCCAGCAGCCAAGTCCTCAACTACGAGCAGTACTTC. Its protein is CASSQVLNYEQYF.

This clonotype came up many times. V is TRBV4-1 and J is TRBJ2-7, with D perhaps matching TRBD2 (6 bases). Looked up from germline, CDR1 is MGHRA and CDR2 is YSYEKL. With 0 bases removed from V and 3 bases from J, the gap between germline ends came to 9 bases. The CDR3 loop spans 14 amino acids. Here the CDR3 DNA reads TGCGCCAGCAGCCAAGAGAAGGGAGGCTACGAGCAGTACTTC. This codes for CASSQEKGGYEQYF.

This clonotype has more than one count but fewer than ten. The V gene is TRBV4-3, the J gene TRBJ1-6; D ambiguous. Germline CDR1 reads LGHNA; CDR2 reads YSLEER. This CDR3 is 18 amino acids long. V shed 0 bases and J shed 7 bases, with 19 bases lying between them. This CDR3 is CASSQDHRVASTNSPLHF. CDR3 coding DNA: TGCGCCAGCAGCCAAGATCACCGGGTGGCTTCCACCAATTCACCCCTCCACTTT.

This clonotype was detected many times. The rearrangement links TRBV12-3 or TRBV12-4 to TRBJ2-3; 11 positions match TRBD2. The CDR3 is made up of 16 amino acids. V was clipped by 6 bases and J by 2 bases; unmatched bases: 7. CDR3 nucleotide sequence: TGTGCCAGCAGCTCCAGACTAGCGGGGCCCACAGATACGCAGTATTTT. This translates into CASSSRLAGPTDTQYF.

The chain joins TRBV11-2 to TRBJ2-7, with D possibly matching TRBD1 (5 bases). Trimming left V 5 bases short and J 3 bases short, with 8 bases between. Germline V gene data show CDR1 as SGHAT and CDR2 as FQNNGV. This CDR3 is built from 12 residues. CDR3 sequence (DNA): TGTGCCAGCAGCCACGACAGCTACGAGCAGTACTTC. Translated, it gives CASSHDSYEQYF.

This clonotype was observed a single time. The V and J genes are TRBV20-1 and TRBJ2-7; tentative D call: TRBD1 (6 bases). This CDR3 contains 13 residues. Germline V CDR1 and CDR2: DFQATT, SNEGSKA (reference sequence). V was trimmed by 2 bases and J by 2 bases, leaving 10 bases between them. The CDR3 spells CSARTGSTYEQYF. Written as DNA, the CDR3 is TGCAGTGCTAGAACAGGGTCGACCTACGAGCAGTACTTC.

V is TRBV19 and J is TRBJ1-1; no reliable D call. The CDR3 runs to 18 residues. The V end lost 3 bases, the J end lost 1 base, and 21 bases lay between the germline ends. CDR1 is LNHDA and CDR2 is SQIVND in the germline V gene (reference sequence). This CDR3 reads CASSIGAVLRVPNTEAFF. The CDR3 DNA follows: TGTGCCAGTAGTATCGGAGCCGTGCTAAGGGTTCCGAACACTGAAGCTTTCTTT.

V gene TRBV29-1 combines with J gene TRBJ2-1; D may correspond to TRBD1 or TRBD2 (7 bases each). Germline V gene data show CDR1 as SQVTM and CDR2 as ANQGSEA. Deletions cut 3 bases from V and 7 bases from J, with 22 bases between. There are 16 residues in the CDR3. The CDR3 coding sequence is TGCAGCGTTGAGGGGGGGGACAGCCCTCGACCTAATGAGCAGTTCTTC. It specifies CSVEGGDSPRPNEQFF.

This chain uses TRBV19 with TRBJ1-4; 10 bases map to TRBD1. Trimming cost V 7 bases and J 6 bases; bases outside gene matches: 2. Germline-derived CDR1 and CDR2 are LNHDA and SQIVND (reference sequence). The CDR3 consists of 13 residues. The CDR3 reads CASTDRGHEKLFF. The CDR3 DNA reads TGTGCCAGTACAGACAGGGGGCATGAAAAACTGTTTTTT. The whole variable domain, filled in from reference TRBV19 and TRBJ1-4, reads DGGITQSPKYLFRKEGQNVTLSCEQNLNHDAMYWYRQDPGQGLRLIYYSQIVNDFQKGDIAEGYSVSREKKESFPLTVTSAQKNPTAFYLCASTDRGHEKLFFGSGTQLSVL.

The chain couples TRBV7-9 to TRBJ2-5; D may correspond to TRBD1 or TRBD2 (5 bases each). The germline CDR1 and CDR2 sequences are SEHNR and FQNEAQ (reference sequence). Trimming shortened V by 4 bases and J by 3 bases, and 9 bases separated the two germline ends. CDR3 length: 13 residues. The CDR3 spells CASSSGPKETQYF. In nucleotides, the CDR3 is TGTGCCAGCAGCTCGGGACCTAAAGAGACCCAGTACTTC.

This clonotype came up a few times. The chain couples TRBV20-1 to TRBJ2-1; 14 nucleotides align to TRBD2. In germline, CDR1 is DFQATT, CDR2 SNEGSKA (reference sequence). The CDR3 is 16 amino acids. V lost 1 base and J lost 6; bases outside the gene matches: 5. CDR3 coding DNA: TGCAGTGCTAGAGGGACTAGCGGGGGGACCCCCAATGAGCAGTTCTTC. This codes for CSARGTSGGTPNEQFF.

The rearrangement links TRBV28 to TRBJ1-5, with TRBD1 matching 10 bases. V lost 6 bases, J lost 0 bases, and 8 bases stayed unmatched. This CDR3 is built from 17 residues. The germline V gene encodes CDR1 MDHEN and CDR2 SYDVKM. In nucleotides, the CDR3 is TGTGCCAGCAGCTTTCCCGGGACAGGGGTTAGCAATCAGCCCCAGCATTTT. Protein sequence: CASSFPGTGVSNQPQHF. The full variable domain, its missing parts supplied by reference TRBV28 and TRBJ1-5, is DVKVTQSSRYLVKRTGEKVFLECVQDMDHENMFWYRQDPGLGLRLIYFSYDVKMKEKGDIPEGYSVSREKKERFSLILESASTNQTSMYLCASSFPGTGVSNQPQHFGDGTRLSIL.

There are many counts of this clonotype. V is TRBV4-3 and J is TRBJ1-1, with 12 bases that match TRBD1. Trimming removed 3 bases from V and 5 bases from J; junction bases left unmatched: 4. Germline values: CDR1 LGHNA, CDR2 YSLEER. This CDR3 is 15 amino acids long. CDR3 DNA sequence: TGCGCCAGCAGCCAGGGACAGGGGGCAAAGACTGAAGCTTTCTTT. Its protein product is CASSQGQGAKTEAFF.

This clonotype was counted only a few times. The chain combines TRBV28 with TRBJ2-2; no reliable D call. The CDR3 extends over 13 amino acids. Germline CDR1 reads MDHEN; CDR2 reads SYDVKM. Trimming removed 4 bases from V and 6 bases from J, with 9 bases in between. The CDR3, as DNA: TGTGCCAGCAGTTGGATCGGCCCCGGGGAGCTGTTTTTT. Translation: CASSWIGPGELFF.